This T cell receptor beta chain emerged from a study of cytomegalovirus exposure and HLA in healthy donors. Study-wide findings and caveats: The records held CMV serostatus as the only immune exposure information.

For this clone: No antigen is known for it.

60 Vbeta and 13 Jbeta primers were used in PCR. Repertoires were generated with immunoSEQ multiplex PCR, while TCRdb's copy carries only in-frame clones and drops some. Of some 130,000 clones detected, around 80% appear once; the ten largest clones hold about 4.5%. The CDR3 runs 14 residues. V gave up 6 bases and J gave up 4 bases; unmatched junction bases: 6. The V gene's germline CDR1 is SGHNT and CDR2 YENEEA. Sequenced: PBMCs. V usage is TRBV11-3 and J usage is TRBJ2-5, with 9 bases that match TRBD2. The TCR was taken from a man aged 25 to 40 in good health. The CDR3 DNA is TGTGCCAGCAGTAATAGCGGGGGAGGAGAGACCCAGTACTTC. Its protein is CASSNSGGGETQYF.